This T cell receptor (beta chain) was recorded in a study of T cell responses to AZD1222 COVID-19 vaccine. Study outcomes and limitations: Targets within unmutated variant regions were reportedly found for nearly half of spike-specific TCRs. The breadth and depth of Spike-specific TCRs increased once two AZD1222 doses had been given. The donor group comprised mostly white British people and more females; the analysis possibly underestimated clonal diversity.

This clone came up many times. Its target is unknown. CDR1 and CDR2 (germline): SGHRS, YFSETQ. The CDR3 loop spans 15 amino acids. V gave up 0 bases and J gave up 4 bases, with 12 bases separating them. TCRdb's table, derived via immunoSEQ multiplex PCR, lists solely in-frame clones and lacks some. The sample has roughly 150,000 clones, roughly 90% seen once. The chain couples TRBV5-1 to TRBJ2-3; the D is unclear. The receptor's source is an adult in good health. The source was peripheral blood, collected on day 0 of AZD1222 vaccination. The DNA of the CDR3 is TGCGCCAGCAGCTTGGGTTTGATTGTAGCAGATACGCAGTATTTT. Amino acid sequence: CASSLGLIVADTQYF.